The sequence of this T cell receptor beta chain was determined in a study of blood T cell repertoires in COVID-19. Study-wide context: Some COVID-19 samples were acute and others convalescent; all came from the United States, Italy and Spain. T cells, B-cell-depleted T cells, or PBMCs provided the cDNA or gDNA that served as material.

Original handling: Scientists estimated how many nucleated cells there were by amplifying reference gene primers. Only in-frame clones appear in the TCRdb table, and some are missing; sequencing was by immunoSEQ multiplex PCR. Clone size and the V and J calls come from that table; the DNA yielded D and trimming. The sample has about 12,000 clones; over 75% are singletons. The CDR3 runs to 12 residues. Germline loops: CDR1 LNHDA, CDR2 SQIVND (reference sequence). Trimming removed 9 bases at V and 6 bases at J, with 14 bases between. The chain links TRBV19 to TRBJ1-1, with unresolved D. The sequence came from an elderly man with acute or convalescent COVID-19. Sequenced sample: peripheral blood. This CDR3 reads CASTPPGAEAFF. For the CDR3, the DNA is TGTGCCAGCACCCCTCCGGGAGCTGAAGCTTTCTTT.